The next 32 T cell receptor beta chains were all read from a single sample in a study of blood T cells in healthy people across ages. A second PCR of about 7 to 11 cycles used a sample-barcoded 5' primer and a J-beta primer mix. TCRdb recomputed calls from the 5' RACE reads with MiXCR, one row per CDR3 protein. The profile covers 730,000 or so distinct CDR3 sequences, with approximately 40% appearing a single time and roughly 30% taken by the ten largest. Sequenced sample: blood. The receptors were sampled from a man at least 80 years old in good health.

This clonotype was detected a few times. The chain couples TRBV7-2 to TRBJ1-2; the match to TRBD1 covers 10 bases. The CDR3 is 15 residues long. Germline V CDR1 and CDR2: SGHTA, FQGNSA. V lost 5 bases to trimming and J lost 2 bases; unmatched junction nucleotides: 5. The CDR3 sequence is CASSQTGGANYGYTF. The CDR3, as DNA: TGTGCCAGCAGCCAGACAGGGGGCGCGAACTATGGCTACACCTTC.

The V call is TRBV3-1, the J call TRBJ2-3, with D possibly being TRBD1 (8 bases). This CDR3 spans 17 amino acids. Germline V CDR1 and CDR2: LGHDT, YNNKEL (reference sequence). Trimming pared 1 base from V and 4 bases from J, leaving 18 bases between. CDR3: CASSQAAGQGGSDTQYF. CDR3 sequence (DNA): TGTGCCAGCAGCCAAGCTGCCGGACAGGGAGGGTCAGATACGCAGTATTTT.

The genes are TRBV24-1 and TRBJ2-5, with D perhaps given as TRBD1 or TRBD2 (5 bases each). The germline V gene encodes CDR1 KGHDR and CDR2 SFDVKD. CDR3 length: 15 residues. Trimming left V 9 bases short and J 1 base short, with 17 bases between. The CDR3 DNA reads TGTGCCACCCCCGTATGGGGGAAAATCCAAGAGACCCAGTACTTC. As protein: CATPVWGKIQETQYF.

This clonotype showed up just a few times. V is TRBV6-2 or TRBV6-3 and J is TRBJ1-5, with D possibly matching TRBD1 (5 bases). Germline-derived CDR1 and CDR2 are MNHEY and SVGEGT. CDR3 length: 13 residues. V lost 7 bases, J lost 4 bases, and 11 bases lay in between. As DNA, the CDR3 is TGTGCCAGCACCCGAGGACAAAATCAGCCCCAGCATTTT. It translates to CASTRGQNQPQHF.

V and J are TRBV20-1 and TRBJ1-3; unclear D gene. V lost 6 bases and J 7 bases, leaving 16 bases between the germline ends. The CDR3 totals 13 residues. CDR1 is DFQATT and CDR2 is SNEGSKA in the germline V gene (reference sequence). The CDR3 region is CSAQRPGRNTIYF. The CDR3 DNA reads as TGCAGTGCCCAACGTCCGGGGAGGAACACCATATATTTT.

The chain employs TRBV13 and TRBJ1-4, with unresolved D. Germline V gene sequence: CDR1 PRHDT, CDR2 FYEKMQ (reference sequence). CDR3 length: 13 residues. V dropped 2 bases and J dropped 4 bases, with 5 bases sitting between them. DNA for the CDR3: TGTGCCAGCAGCTTATGGGGTAATGAAAAACTGTTTTTT. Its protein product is CASSLWGNEKLFF.

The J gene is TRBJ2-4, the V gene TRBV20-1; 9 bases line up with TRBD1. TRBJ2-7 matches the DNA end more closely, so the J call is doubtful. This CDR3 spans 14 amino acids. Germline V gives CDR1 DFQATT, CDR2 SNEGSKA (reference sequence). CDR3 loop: CSAPRTGEIAEQYF. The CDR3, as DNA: TGCAGTGCTCCCCGGACAGGGGAAATAGCCGAGCAGTACTTC.

The CDR3 DNA sequence: TGTGCCAGCAGCCAATGGAGATCGAACGCGAATACGCAGTATTTT. Translation: CASSQWRSNANTQYF. This sequence joins TRBV14 and TRBJ2-3, with unresolved D. The CDR3 is 15 amino acids. Deletions cut 2 bases from V and 7 bases from J, with 16 bases between. The V gene's germline CDR1 is SGHDN and CDR2 FVKESK.

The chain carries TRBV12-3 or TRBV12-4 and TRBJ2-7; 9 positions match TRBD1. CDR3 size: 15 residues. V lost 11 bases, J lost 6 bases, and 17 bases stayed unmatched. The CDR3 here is CAVRRQGTGIGEQYF. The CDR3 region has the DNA TGTGCCGTTAGGAGGCAAGGGACAGGGATCGGCGAGCAGTACTTC.

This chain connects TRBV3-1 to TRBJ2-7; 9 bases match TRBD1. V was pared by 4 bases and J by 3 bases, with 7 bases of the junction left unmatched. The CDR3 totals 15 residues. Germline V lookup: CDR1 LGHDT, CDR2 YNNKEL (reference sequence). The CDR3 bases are TGTGCCAGCAGCCGAACCGGGACAGGGTACTACGAGCAGTACTTC. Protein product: CASSRTGTGYYEQYF.

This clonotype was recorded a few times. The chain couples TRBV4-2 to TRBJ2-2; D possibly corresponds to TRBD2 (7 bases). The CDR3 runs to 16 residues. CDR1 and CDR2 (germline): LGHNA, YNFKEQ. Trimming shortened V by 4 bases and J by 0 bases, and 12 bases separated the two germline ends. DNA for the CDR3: TGTGCCAGCAGCCGACGGGGGGCCGCGAACACCGGGGAGCTGTTTTTT. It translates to CASSRRGAANTGELFF.

As DNA, the CDR3 is TGTGCCAGCAGCCGGGTCTTTGGAGCCAAAAACATTCAGTACTTC. Amino acids: CASSRVFGAKNIQYF. This chain links TRBV14 with TRBJ2-4; D uncertain. Germline CDR1 reads SGHDN; CDR2 reads FVKESK. This CDR3 is built from 15 residues. Trimming stripped 4 bases from V and 0 bases from J, with 10 bases between.

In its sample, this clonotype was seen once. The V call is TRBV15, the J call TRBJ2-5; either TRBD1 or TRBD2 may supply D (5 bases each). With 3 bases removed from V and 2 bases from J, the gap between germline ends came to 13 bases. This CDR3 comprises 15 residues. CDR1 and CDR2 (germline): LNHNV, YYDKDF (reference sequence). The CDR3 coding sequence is TGTGCCACCAGCAGGGGGGACGTAGAACAAGAGACCCAGTACTTC. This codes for CATSRGDVEQETQYF.

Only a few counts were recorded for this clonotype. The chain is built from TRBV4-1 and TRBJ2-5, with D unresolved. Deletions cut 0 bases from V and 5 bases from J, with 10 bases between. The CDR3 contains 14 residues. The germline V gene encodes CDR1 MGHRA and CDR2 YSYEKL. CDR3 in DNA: TGCGCCAGCAGCCAAGAGAGAGTGGGGGAGACCCAGTACTTC. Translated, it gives CASSQERVGETQYF.

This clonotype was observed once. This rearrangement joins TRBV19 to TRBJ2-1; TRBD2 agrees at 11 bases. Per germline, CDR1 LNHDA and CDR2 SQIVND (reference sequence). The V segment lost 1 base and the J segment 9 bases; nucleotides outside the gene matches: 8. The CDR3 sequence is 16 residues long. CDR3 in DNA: TGTGCCAGTAGTATAGTAGATAGCGGGAGGGCCGTTGAGCAGTTCTTC. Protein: CASSIVDSGRAVEQFF.

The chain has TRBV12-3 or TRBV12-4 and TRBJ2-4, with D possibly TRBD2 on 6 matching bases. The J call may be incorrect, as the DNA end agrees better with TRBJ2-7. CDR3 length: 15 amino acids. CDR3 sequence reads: CASSSTAGLGCEQYF. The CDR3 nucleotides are TGTGCCAGCAGTTCAACCGCGGGACTCGGTTGCGAGCAGTACTTC.

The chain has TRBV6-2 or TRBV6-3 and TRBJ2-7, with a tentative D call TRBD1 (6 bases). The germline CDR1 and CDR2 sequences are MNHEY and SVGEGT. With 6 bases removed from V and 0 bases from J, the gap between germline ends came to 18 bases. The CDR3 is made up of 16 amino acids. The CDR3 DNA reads TGTGCCAGCAGACACTCGCCCCGGGACACCTCCTACGAGCAGTACTTC. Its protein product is CASRHSPRDTSYEQYF.

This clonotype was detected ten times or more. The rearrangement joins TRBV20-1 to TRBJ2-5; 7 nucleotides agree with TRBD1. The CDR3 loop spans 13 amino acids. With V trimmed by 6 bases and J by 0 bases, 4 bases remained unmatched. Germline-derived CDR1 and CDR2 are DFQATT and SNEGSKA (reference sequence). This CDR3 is CSADRAYQETQYF. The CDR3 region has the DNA TGCAGTGCCGACAGGGCGTACCAAGAGACCCAGTACTTC.

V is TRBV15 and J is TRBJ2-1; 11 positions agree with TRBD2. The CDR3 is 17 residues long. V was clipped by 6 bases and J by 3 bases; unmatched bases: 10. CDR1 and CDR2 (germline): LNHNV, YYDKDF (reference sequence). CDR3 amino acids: CATRPMTSGVIYNEQFF. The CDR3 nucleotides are TGTGCCACCAGGCCTATGACTAGCGGGGTAATCTACAATGAGCAGTTCTTC. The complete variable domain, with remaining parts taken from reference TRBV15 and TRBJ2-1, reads DAMVIQNPRYQVTQFGKPVTLSCSQTLNHNVMYWYQQKSSQAPKLLFHYYDKDFNNEADTPDNFQSRRPNTSFCFLDIRSPGLGDTAMYLCATRPMTSGVIYNEQFFGPGTRLTVL.

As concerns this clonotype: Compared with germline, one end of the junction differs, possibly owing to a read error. The CDR3 DNA sequence: TGTGCCAGCAGCTTAGGTACCGGATTCACAGATACGCTGTATTTT. It specifies CASSLGTGFTDTLYF. J is TRBJ2-3 and V is TRBV7-2, with D hard to call. Germline V lookup: CDR1 SGHTA, CDR2 FQGNSA. This CDR3 region has 15 residues.

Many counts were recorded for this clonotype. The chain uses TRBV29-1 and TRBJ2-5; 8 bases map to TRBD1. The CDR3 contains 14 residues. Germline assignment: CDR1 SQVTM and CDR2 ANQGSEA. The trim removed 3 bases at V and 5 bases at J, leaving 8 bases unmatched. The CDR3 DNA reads TGCAGCGTTGACGAGACAGGGGATGGGGAGACCCAGTACTTC. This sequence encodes CSVDETGDGETQYF.

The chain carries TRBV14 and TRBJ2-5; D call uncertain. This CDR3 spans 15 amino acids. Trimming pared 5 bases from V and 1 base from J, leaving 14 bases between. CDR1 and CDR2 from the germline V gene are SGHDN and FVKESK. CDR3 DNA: TGTGCCAGCAGCAAGGGTATCTCCCGCCAAGAGACCCAGTACTTC. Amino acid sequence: CASSKGISRQETQYF.

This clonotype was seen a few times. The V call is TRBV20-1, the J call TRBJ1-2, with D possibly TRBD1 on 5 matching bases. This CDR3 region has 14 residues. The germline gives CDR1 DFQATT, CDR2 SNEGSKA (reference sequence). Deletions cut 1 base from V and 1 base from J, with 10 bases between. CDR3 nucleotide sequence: TGCAGTGCTAGAGGGGACGATAATAACTATGGCTACACCTTC. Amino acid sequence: CSARGDDNNYGYTF.

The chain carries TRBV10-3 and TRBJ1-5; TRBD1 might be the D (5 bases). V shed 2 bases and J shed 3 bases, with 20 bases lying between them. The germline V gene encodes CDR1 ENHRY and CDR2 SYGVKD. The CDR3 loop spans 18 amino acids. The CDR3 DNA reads TGTGCCATCAGTGAGGGCCAGGGTCGGGCCCATTCCAATCAGCCCCAGCATTTT. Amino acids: CAISEGQGRAHSNQPQHF.

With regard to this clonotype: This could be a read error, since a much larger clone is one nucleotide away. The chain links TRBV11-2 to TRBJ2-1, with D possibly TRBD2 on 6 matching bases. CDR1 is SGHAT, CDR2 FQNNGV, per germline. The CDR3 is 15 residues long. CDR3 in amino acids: CAGSLWYSAGNEQFF. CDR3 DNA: TGTGCCGGCAGCTTATGGTACTCCGCGGGGAATGAGCAGTTCTTC.

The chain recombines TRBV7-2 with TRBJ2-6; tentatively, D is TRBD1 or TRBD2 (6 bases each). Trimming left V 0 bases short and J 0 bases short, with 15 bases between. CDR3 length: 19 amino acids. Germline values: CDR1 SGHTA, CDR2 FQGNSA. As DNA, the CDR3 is TGTGCCAGCAGCTTAGCTAGGAGGGGGTCGGGCTCTGGGGCCAACGTCCTGACTTTC. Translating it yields CASSLARRGSGSGANVLTF.

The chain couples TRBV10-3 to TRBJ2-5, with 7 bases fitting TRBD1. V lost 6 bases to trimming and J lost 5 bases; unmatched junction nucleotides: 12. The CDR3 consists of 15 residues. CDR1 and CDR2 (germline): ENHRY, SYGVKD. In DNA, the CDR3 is TGTGCCATCAGGGGGGACAGAAAAGAAACCGAGACCCAGTACTTC. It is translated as CAIRGDRKETETQYF.

In DNA form, the CDR3 reads TGTGCCAGCAGCTCTAGCACGGGAAGCTCCTATAATTCACCCCTCCACTTT. Its translation is CASSSSTGSSYNSPLHF. The chain links TRBV7-2 to TRBJ1-6, with D uncertain. With 4 bases removed from V and 0 bases from J, the gap between germline ends came to 13 bases. CDR1 is SGHTA, CDR2 FQGNSA, per germline. This CDR3 comprises 17 residues.

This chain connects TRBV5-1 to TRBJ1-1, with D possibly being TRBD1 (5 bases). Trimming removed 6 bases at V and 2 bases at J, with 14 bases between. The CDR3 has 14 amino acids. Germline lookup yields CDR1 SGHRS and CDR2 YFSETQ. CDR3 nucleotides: TGCGCCAGCAACGGGGGGGTTCGTAACACTGAAGCTTTCTTT. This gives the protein CASNGGVRNTEAFF.

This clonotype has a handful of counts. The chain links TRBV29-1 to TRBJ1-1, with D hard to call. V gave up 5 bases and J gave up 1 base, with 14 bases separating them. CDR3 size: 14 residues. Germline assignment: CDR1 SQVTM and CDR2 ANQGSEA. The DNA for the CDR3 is TGCAGCGTTACCACCCGGGCACAGAACACTGAAGCTTTCTTT. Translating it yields CSVTTRAQNTEAFF.

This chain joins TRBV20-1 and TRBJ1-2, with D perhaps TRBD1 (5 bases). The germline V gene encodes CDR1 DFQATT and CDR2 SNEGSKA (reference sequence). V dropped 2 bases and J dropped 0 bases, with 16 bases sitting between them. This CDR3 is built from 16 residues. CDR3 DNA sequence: TGCAGTGCTAGAAAGGGGATGAGGGAAGCTAACTATGGCTACACCTTC. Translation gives CSARKGMREANYGYTF.

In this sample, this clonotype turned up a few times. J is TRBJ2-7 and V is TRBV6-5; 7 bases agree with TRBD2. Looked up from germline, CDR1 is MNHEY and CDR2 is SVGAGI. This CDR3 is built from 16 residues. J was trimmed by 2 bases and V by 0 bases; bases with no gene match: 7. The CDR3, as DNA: TGTGCCAGCAGTTACTCGGAGGCGGGAGCGGCCTACGAGCAGTACTTC. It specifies CASSYSEAGAAYEQYF.